This T cell receptor beta chain comes out of a study of cytomegalovirus exposure and HLA in healthy donors. Whole-study context: Genotyping of 400 or so donors showed that over 80% belonged to the Caucasian-associated ancestry cluster. Findings and caveats of the study: HLA alleles were associated with some 17,000 TCR beta sequences in a later analysis at 0.05 false discovery rate. TCR association rates varied by HLA locus in a later analysis, with DRB1 highest and HLA-C lowest.

With 60 Vbeta and 13 Jbeta primers, the PCR was carried out. The table came from immunoSEQ multiplex PCR; TCRdb's copy has only in-frame clones and leaves some out. Of over 150,000 clones detected, approximately 80% appear once; the ten largest clones hold roughly 2%. As concerns this clone: What it recognizes is unknown.

This sequence originates from a man between 45 and 60 years old in good health and CMV-seropositive. The sequencing sample was made of PBMCs.

The DNA for the CDR3 is TGTGCCAGCAGCTTCTTAGCGGGGAAATCCTACGAGCAGTACTTC. Its translation is CASSFLAGKSYEQYF. The chain employs TRBV13 and TRBJ2-7, with 8 positions matching TRBD2. Germline V gene lookup returns CDR1 PRHDT and CDR2 FYEKMQ (reference sequence). V lost 3 bases and J lost 1; bases outside the gene matches: 5. The length of the CDR3 is 15 residues. Using reference TRBV13 and TRBJ2-7 for the parts outside the CDR3, the full variable domain is AAGVIQSPRHLIKEKRETATLKCYPIPRHDTVYWYQQGPGQDPQFLISFYEKMQSDKGSIPDRFSAQQFSDYHSELNMSSLELGDSALYFCASSFLAGKSYEQYFGPGTRLTVT.